Each of the 9 T cell receptor beta chains below was sequenced from the same sample in a study of blood T cell repertoires in COVID-19. This table comes from immunoSEQ multiplex PCR, and its TCRdb copy is limited to in-frame clones, with some not included. The sample shows 130,000 to 150,000 clones, roughly 79% of them seen only once. The sample consisted of peripheral blood. The receptors come from a human donor with acute or convalescent COVID-19. The donor label of this sample is uncertain.

The V and J genes are TRBV30 and TRBJ1-2; D call uncertain. The V end lost 0 bases, the J end lost 8 bases, and 13 bases lay between the germline ends. This CDR3 region has 13 residues. Looked up from germline, CDR1 is GTSNPN and CDR2 is SVGIG (reference sequence). Written as DNA, the CDR3 is TGTGCCTGGAGTGTAGCCCGACTCAAAGGCTACACCTTC. It is translated as CAWSVARLKGYTF.

A word on this clone: Compared with germline, one end of the junction differs, possibly owing to a read error. The V call is TRBV7-3, the J call TRBJ2-3; 9 bases are shared with TRBD2. The CDR3 totals 15 residues. Germline CDR1 SGHTA, CDR2 FQGTGA. CDR3 nucleotide sequence: TGTGCCAGCAGCTTAACGGGGACTAGCAAAGATACGCAGTATTTT. It specifies CASSLTGTSKDTQYF. Together with reference TRBV7-3 and TRBJ2-3, the CDR3 gives the full variable domain: GAGVSQTPSNKVTEKGKYVELRCDPISGHTALYWYRQSLGQGPEFLIYFQGTGAADDSGLPNDRFFAVRPEGSVSTLKIQRTERGDSAVYLCASSLTGTSKDTQYFGPGTRLTVL.

This clone has more than one count but fewer than ten. The CDR3 protein is CASSWGQGLSGELFF. CDR3 sequence (DNA): TGTGCCAGCAGCTGGGGACAGGGGTTATCCGGGGAGCTGTTTTTT. The chain links TRBV7-8 to TRBJ2-2; 10 positions match TRBD1. The V and J ends lost 4 bases and 6 bases, in that order; junction bases with no gene match: 5. CDR3 length equals 15 residues. Germline V gene data show CDR1 as SGHVS and CDR2 as FQNEAQ.

V usage is TRBV9 and J usage is TRBJ1-2, with D unclear. CDR1 is SGDLS, CDR2 YYNGEE, per germline. V lost 4 bases and J lost 2, with 12 bases in between. The CDR3 extends over 14 amino acids. CDR3 nucleotide sequence: TGTGCCAGCAGCCCCACGGGTGAGAACTATGGCTACACCTTC. The encoded protein is CASSPTGENYGYTF.

V and J are TRBV5-4 and TRBJ1-2; a weak D match, TRBD1 (5 bases). Trimming took off 5 bases at V and 4 bases at J, with 15 bases between the two ends. Germline CDR1 reads SGHNT; CDR2 reads YYREEE (reference sequence). This CDR3 region has 14 residues. The CDR3 bases are TGTGCCAGCAGTCCGGGGCGGGGAGGCTATGGCTACACCTTC. Amino acids: CASSPGRGGYGYTF.

The count of this clone is one. The chain recombines TRBV7-9 with TRBJ2-7; D gene unclear. CDR3 length: 15 residues. Trimming took off 4 bases at V and 1 base at J, with 14 bases between the two ends. The germline CDR1 and CDR2 sequences are SEHNR and FQNEAQ (reference sequence). CDR3 sequence: CASSSPMTPSYEQYF. In nucleotides, the CDR3 is TGTGCCAGCAGCTCCCCAATGACACCTTCCTACGAGCAGTACTTC.

The table lists this clone with a count of one. The genes are TRBV9 and TRBJ1-4; D remains ambiguous. Germline values: CDR1 SGDLS, CDR2 YYNGEE. The germline V and J ends were trimmed by 4 bases and 8 bases, with 12 bases remaining between them. This CDR3 has 13 residues. DNA of the CDR3: TGTGCCAGCAGCCCCAGAGAGGGAGAAAAACTGTTTTTT. Encoded protein: CASSPREGEKLFF.

The chain couples TRBV4-1 to TRBJ1-5, with D unresolved. Germline-derived CDR1 and CDR2 are MGHRA and YSYEKL. The V end was cut by 2 bases, the J end by 11 bases, with 10 bases between. CDR3 size: 12 residues. CDR3 nucleotides: TGCGCCAGCAGCCAAACGGGAGGTTCCCAGCATTTT. It specifies CASSQTGGSQHF.

CDR3 loop: CASSGGGGSAEAFF. The CDR3 nucleotides read TGTGCCAGCAGCGGCGGGGGGGGCTCAGCTGAAGCTTTCTTT. V and J are TRBV11-1 and TRBJ1-1; tentative D call: TRBD1 (6 bases). V was trimmed by 5 bases and J by 6 bases, leaving 16 bases between them. Germline V gene sequence: CDR1 SGHAT, CDR2 FQDESV (reference sequence). This CDR3 spans 14 amino acids. Based on the CDR3 plus reference TRBV11-1 and TRBJ1-1, the full variable domain is EAEVAQSPRYKITEKSQAVAFWCDPISGHATLYWYRQILGQGPELLVQFQDESVVDDSQLPKDRFSAERLKGVDSTLKIQPAELGDSAMYLCASSGGGGSAEAFFGQGTRLTVV.